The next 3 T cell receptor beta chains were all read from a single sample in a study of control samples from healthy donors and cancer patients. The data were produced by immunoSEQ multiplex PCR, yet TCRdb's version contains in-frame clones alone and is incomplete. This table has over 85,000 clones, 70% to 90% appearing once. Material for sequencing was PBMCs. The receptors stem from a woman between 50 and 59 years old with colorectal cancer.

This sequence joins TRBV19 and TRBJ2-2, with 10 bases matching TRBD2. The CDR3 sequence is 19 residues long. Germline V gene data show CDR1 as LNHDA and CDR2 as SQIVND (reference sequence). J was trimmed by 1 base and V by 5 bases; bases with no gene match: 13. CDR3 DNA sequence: TGTGCCAGTAGTTTTCGTCCTAGCGGGGGCCTTTTGAACACCGGGGAGCTGTTTTTT. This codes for CASSFRPSGGLLNTGELFF.

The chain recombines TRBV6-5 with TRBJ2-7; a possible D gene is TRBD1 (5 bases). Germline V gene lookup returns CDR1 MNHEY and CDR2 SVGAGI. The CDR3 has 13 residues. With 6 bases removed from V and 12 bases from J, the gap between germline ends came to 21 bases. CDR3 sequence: CASSQARTQGLYV. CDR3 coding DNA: TGTGCCAGCAGCCAAGCCCGGACGCAGGGTTTGTACGTC.

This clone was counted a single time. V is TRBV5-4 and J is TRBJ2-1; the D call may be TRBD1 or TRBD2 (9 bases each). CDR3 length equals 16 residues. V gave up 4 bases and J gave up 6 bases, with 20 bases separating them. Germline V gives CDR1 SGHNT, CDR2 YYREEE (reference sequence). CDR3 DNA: TGTGCCAGCAGCGCGGGGGGGGGACAGGGTATCAATGAGCAGTTCTTC. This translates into CASSAGGGQGINEQFF.